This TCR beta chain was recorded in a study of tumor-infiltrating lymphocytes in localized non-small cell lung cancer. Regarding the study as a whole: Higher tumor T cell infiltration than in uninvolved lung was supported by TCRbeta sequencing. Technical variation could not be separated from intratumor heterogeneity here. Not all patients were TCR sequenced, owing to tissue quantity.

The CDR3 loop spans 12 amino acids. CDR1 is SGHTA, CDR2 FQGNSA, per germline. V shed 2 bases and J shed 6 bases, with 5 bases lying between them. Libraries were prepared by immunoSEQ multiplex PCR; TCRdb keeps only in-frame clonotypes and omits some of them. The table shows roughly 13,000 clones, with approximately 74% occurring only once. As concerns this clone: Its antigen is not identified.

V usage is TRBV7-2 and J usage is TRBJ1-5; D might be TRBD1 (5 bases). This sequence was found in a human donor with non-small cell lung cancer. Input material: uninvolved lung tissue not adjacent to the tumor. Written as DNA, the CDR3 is TGTGCCAGCAGCTTAACAGGTCAGCCCCAGCATTTT. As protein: CASSLTGQPQHF.